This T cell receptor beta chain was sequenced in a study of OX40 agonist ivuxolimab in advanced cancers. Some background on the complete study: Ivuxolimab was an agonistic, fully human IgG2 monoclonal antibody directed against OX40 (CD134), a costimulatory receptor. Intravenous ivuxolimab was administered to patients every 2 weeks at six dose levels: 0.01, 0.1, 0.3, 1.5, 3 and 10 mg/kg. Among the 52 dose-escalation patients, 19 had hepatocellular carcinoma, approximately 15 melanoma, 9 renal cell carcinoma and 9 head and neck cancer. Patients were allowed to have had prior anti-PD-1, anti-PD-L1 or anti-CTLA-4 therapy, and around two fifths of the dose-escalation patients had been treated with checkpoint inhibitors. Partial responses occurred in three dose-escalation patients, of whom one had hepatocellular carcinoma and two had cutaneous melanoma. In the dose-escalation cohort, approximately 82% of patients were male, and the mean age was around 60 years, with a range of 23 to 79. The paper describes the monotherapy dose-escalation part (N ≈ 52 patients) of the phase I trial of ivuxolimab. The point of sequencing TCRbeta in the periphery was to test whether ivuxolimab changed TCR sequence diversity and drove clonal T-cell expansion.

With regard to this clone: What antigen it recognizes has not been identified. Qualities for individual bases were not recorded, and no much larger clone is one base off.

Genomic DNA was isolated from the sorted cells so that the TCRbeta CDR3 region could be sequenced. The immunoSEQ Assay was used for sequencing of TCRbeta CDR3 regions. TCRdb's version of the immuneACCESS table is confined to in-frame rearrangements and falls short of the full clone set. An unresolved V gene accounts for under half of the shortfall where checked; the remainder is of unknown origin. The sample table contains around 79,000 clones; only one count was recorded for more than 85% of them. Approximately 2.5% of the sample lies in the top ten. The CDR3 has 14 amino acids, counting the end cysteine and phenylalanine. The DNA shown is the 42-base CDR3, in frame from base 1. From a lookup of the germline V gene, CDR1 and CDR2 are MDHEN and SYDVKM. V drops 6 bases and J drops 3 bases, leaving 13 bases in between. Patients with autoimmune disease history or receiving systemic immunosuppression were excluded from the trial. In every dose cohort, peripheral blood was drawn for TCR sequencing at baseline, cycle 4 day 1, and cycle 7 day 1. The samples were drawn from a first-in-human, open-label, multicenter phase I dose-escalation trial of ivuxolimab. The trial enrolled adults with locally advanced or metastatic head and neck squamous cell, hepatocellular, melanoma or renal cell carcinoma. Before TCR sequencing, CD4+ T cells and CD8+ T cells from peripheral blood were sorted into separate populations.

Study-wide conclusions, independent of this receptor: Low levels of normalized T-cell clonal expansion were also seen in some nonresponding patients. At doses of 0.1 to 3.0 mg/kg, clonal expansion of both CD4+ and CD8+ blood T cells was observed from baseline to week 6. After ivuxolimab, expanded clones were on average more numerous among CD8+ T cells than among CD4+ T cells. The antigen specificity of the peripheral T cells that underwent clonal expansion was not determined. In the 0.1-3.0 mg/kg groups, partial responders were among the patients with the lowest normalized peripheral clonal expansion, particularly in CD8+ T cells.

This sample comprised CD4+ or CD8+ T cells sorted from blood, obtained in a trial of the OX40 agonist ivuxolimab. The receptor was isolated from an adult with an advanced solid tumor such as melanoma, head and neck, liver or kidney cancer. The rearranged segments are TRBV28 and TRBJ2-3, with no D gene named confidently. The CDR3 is CASRTYTGTDTQYF. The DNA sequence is TGTGCCAGCAGGACCTACACCGGGACAGATACGCAGTATTTT.